These T cell receptor beta chains were read from a single sample in a study of pediatric ulcerative colitis. Repertoires were generated with immunoSEQ multiplex PCR, while TCRdb's copy carries only in-frame clones and drops some. The data contain more than 35,000 clones, less than 80% of them singletons. The sequencing input was gut tissue. These receptors were collected from a boy between 5 and 17 years old with moderate ulcerative colitis. The CDR3 runs from the conserved cysteine through the conserved F or W. The D gene is left open where the match is weak. Some rows have no size entry. The others give once, few or many, or a class for an expanded clone.

TRBJ2-4,few,TRBV29-1,NA,CSVEEGGRVAKNIQYF,TGCAGCGTTGAAGAGGGGGGGCGGGTAGCCAAAAACATTCAGTACTTC
TRBJ1-2,NA,TRBV7-2,NA,CASSQKTMVNYGYTF,TGTGCCAGCAGCCAAAAAACGATGGTTAACTATGGCTACACCTTC
TRBJ1-2,medium-sized,TRBV19,NA,CASVRDGGNYGYTF,TGTGCCAGTGTGAGGGATGGGGGCAACTATGGCTACACCTTC
TRBJ1-2,NA,TRBV2,TRBD1,CASSPGTDYGYTF,TGTGCCAGCAGTCCCGGGACAGACTATGGCTACACCTTC
TRBJ1-1,NA,TRBV9,NA,CASSVGGPGTEAFF,TGTGCCAGCAGCGTGGGGGGACCAGGGACTGAAGCTTTCTTT
TRBJ2-1,few,TRBV27,NA,CASSLALVGDEQFF,TGTGCCAGCAGTTTAGCCCTAGTAGGGGATGAGCAGTTCTTC
TRBJ1-1,NA,TRBV7-9,NA,CASSRTGSVAFF,TGTGCCAGCAGCCGAACAGGGTCGGTAGCTTTCTTT
TRBJ2-7,NA,TRBV28,NA,CASSAAGGDYEQYF,TGTGCCAGCAGTGCCGCCGGTGGCGACTACGAGCAGTACTTC
TRBJ2-2,NA,TRBV9,TRBD1,CASSVGTQGAGTGELFF,TGTGCCAGCAGCGTCGGGACACAGGGGGCGGGCACCGGGGAGCTGTTTTTT
TRBJ1-2,few,TRBV11-1,NA,CASSTNRDAYGYTF,TGTGCCAGCAGCACGAACAGGGATGCCTATGGCTACACCTTC
TRBJ1-3,NA,TRBV10-3,NA,CATGGSSGNTIYF,TGTGCCACCGGAGGGAGCTCTGGAAACACCATATATTTT
TRBJ1-1,once,TRBV30,NA,CAWTQTSPNTEAFF,TGTGCCTGGACGCAGACTTCTCCGAACACTGAAGCTTTCTTT
TRBJ2-3,NA,TRBV10-3,TRBD2,CAISATSGRGTDTQYF,TGTGCCATCAGTGCGACTAGCGGGAGGGGGACAGATACGCAGTATTTT
TRBJ2-5,NA,TRBV5-1,NA,CASSFGTGSRFSQETQYF,TGCGCCAGCAGCTTTGGGACCGGCTCTCGGTTCTCACAAGAGACCCAGTACTTC
TRBJ1-1,few,TRBV6-5,TRBD1,CASSRDRAVAFF,TGTGCCAGCAGTCGGGACAGGGCTGTTGCTTTCTTT
TRBJ2-7,NA,TRBV29-1,TRBD1,CSVGGTALSYEQYF,TGCAGCGTTGGGGGGACAGCATTATCCTACGAGCAGTACTTC
TRBJ2-1,few,TRBV5-4,TRBD2,CASSPGAGGYNEQFF,TGTGCCAGCAGCCCGGGGGCGGGGGGCTACAATGAGCAGTTCTTC
TRBJ2-7,NA,TRBV18,NA,CASSPPSSAGEQYF,TGTGCCAGCTCACCACCTTCTTCGGCGGGGGAGCAGTACTTC
TRBJ1-2,NA,TRBV29-1,TRBD1,CSVRQGSDGYTF,TGCAGCGTCCGACAGGGTAGCGATGGCTACACCTTC
TRBJ2-7,NA,TRBV2,NA,CASSDRWGVGEQYF,TGTGCCAGCAGTGACAGATGGGGGGTGGGAGAGCAGTACTTC
TRBJ1-1,NA,TRBV5-8,NA,CASSFGRTRGAFF,TGTGCCAGCAGCTTTGGGAGAACCAGGGGCGCTTTCTTT
TRBJ1-1,once,TRBV18,NA,CASSPYKEGTEAFF,TGTGCCAGCTCACCATATAAGGAGGGCACTGAAGCTTTCTTT
TRBJ1-5,NA,TRBV10-3,NA,CAISTLDRRDQPQHF,TGTGCCATCTCTACCCTCGACAGAAGGGATCAGCCCCAGCATTTT
TRBJ2-5,NA,TRBV5-8,NA,CASSARETQYF,TGTGCCAGCAGCGCGAGAGAGACCCAGTACTTC
TRBJ2-7,NA,TRBV7-2,NA,CASSLAPGRHYEQYF,TGTGCCAGCAGCTTAGCCCCGGGACGGCACTACGAGCAGTACTTC
TRBJ2-7,NA,TRBV6-6,NA,CASSYRTYEQYF,TGTGCCAGCAGTTACCGAACCTACGAGCAGTACTTC
TRBJ2-5,once,TRBV7-2,NA,CASSLMGGAGETQYF,TGTGCCAGCAGCTTAATGGGGGGGGCCGGGGAGACCCAGTACTTC
TRBJ2-3,NA,TRBV7-3,NA,CASSSSGGPTDTQYF,TGTGCCAGCAGCTCCTCAGGCGGGCCCACAGATACGCAGTATTTT
TRBJ1-2,NA,TRBV5-4,TRBD1,CASSDGQGAVSYTF,TGTGCCAGCAGCGATGGACAGGGGGCTGTTAGCTACACCTTC
TRBJ2-2,NA,TRBV5-8,TRBD2,CASNKPGLTNTGELFF,TGTGCCAGCAACAAACCGGGACTAACGAACACCGGGGAGCTGTTTTTT
TRBJ1-2,NA,TRBV19,TRBD1,CASRSRRQGSRYTF,TGTGCCAGTAGAAGTAGGCGACAGGGCAGTCGCTACACCTTC
TRBJ1-2,NA,TRBV7-8,NA,CASSLGQQTYGYTF,TGTGCCAGCAGCTTAGGACAGCAGACCTATGGCTACACCTTC
TRBJ2-7,NA,TRBV28,NA,CASSGGLHPSYEQYF,TGTGCCAGCAGTGGGGGACTCCATCCCTCCTACGAGCAGTACTTC
TRBJ2-3,NA,TRBV5-1,TRBD1,CASSLNSGQGFMDTQYF,TGCGCCAGCAGCTTGAACTCGGGACAGGGATTTATGGATACGCAGTATTTT
TRBJ2-1,NA,TRBV28,NA,CASSSTGRGSLLPYNEQFF,TGTGCCAGCAGTTCGACCGGTAGGGGGTCACTTCTCCCGTACAATGAGCAGTTCTTC
TRBJ1-6,once,TRBV4-2,TRBD1,CASSLLKQGASYNSPLHF,TGTGCCAGCAGCCTATTAAAACAGGGGGCCTCCTATAATTCACCCCTCCACTTT
TRBJ1-4,NA,TRBV28,TRBD1,CASSASGGANEKLFF,TGTGCCAGCAGTGCCTCAGGGGGTGCTAATGAAAAACTGTTTTTT
TRBJ1-4,NA,TRBV19,NA,CASSIPRETNEKLFF,TGTGCCAGTAGTATCCCCAGGGAAACTAATGAAAAACTGTTTTTT
TRBJ1-4,NA,TRBV5-1,NA,CASSPGTINEKLFF,TGCGCCAGCAGCCCCGGGACCATTAATGAAAAACTGTTTTTT
TRBJ2-3,NA,TRBV7-6,TRBD1,CASSNRDRGTDTQYF,TGTGCCAGCAGCAACCGGGACAGGGGCACAGATACGCAGTATTTT
TRBJ1-2,once,TRBV27,NA,CASSASLGVLGYTF,TGTGCCAGCAGCGCCTCGTTAGGGGTTTTGGGCTACACCTTC
TRBJ2-7,NA,TRBV2,TRBD2,CASRDPGGGRSYEQYF,TGTGCCAGCAGAGACCCCGGGGGGGGAAGGTCCTACGAGCAGTACTTC
TRBJ2-5,once,TRBV5-1,TRBD1,CASSRGQQETQYF,TGCGCCAGCAGCAGGGGACAGCAAGAGACCCAGTACTTC
TRBJ2-5,NA,TRBV13,NA,CASSLKGGSGETQYF,TGTGCCAGCAGCTTAAAGGGGGGAAGTGGAGAGACCCAGTACTTC
TRBJ2-3,few,TRBV6-5,NA,CASSYGRFTDTQYF,TGTGCCAGCAGTTACGGGCGGTTCACAGATACGCAGTATTTT
TRBJ1-6,few,TRBV28,TRBD1,CASRTGAYNSPLHF,TGTGCCAGCCGGACAGGCGCCTATAATTCACCCCTCCACTTT
TRBJ2-7,NA,TRBV19,NA,CASSIGGDYEQYF,TGTGCCAGTAGTATAGGCGGGGACTACGAGCAGTACTTC
TRBJ1-1,NA,TRBV10-3,NA,CAISDFESGTEAFF,TGTGCCATCAGTGATTTCGAGAGTGGCACTGAAGCTTTCTTT
TRBJ1-2,few,TRBV4-2,TRBD1,CASSQRDRGRGYTF,TGTGCCAGCAGCCAGCGGGACAGGGGGCGTGGCTACACCTTC
TRBJ2-2,NA,TRBV28,TRBD1,CASRYPGQGVGELFF,TGTGCCAGCAGGTATCCGGGACAGGGAGTTGGGGAGCTGTTTTTT
TRBJ2-3,NA,TRBV5-8,NA,CASSFLGLTDTQYF,TGTGCCAGCAGCTTCTTAGGGCTCACAGATACGCAGTATTTT
TRBJ2-3,NA,TRBV7-2,TRBD2,CASSFSGGANTDTQYF,TGTGCCAGCAGCTTCTCGGGGGGGGCCAACACAGATACGCAGTATTTT
TRBJ1-1,NA,TRBV7-9,TRBD1,CASSLAMGTGKGEAFF,TGTGCCAGCAGCTTAGCGATGGGGACAGGGAAGGGTGAAGCTTTCTTT
TRBJ1-3,NA,TRBV29-1,NA,CSVEDQGVGNTIYF,TGCAGCGTTGAAGATCAGGGTGTGGGAAACACCATATATTTT